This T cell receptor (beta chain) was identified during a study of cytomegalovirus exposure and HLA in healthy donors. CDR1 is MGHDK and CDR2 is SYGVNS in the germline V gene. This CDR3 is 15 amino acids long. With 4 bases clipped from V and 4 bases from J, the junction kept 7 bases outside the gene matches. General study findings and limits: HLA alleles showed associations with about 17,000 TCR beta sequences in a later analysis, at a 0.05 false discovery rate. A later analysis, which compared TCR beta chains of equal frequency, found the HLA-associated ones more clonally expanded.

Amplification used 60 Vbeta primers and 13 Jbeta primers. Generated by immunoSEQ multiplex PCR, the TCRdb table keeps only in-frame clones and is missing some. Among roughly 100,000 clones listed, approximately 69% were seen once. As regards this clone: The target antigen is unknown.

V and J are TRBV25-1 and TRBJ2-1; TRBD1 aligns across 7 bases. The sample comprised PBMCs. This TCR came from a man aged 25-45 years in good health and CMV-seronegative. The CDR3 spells CASSGSGTAYNEQFF. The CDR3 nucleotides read TGTGCCAGCAGTGGATCCGGGACAGCTTACAATGAGCAGTTCTTC.